This T cell receptor (beta chain) comes out of a study of OX40 agonist ivuxolimab in advanced cancers. Study context: While on treatment, patients had intravenous ivuxolimab at 0.01 to 10 mg/kg every 2 weeks.

The germline CDR1 and CDR2 sequences are MDHEN and SYDVKM. This CDR3 spans 16 amino acids. With V trimmed by 5 bases and J by 3 bases, 10 bases remained unmatched. Only in-frame clones appear in the TCRdb table, and some are missing; sequencing was by immunoSEQ multiplex PCR. Among fewer than 80,000 clones listed, around 93% were seen once. This TCR was sampled from an adult with an advanced solid tumor such as melanoma, head and neck, liver or kidney cancer. Sequenced material: CD4+ or CD8+ T cells sorted from blood, taken in a trial of the OX40 agonist ivuxolimab. The chain employs TRBV28 and TRBJ1-5, with 7 bases lining up with TRBD1. The CDR3 DNA reads as TGTGCCAGCAGTAATTACGGGACAGCCCTCAATCAGCCCCAGCATTTT. This sequence encodes CASSNYGTALNQPQHF.